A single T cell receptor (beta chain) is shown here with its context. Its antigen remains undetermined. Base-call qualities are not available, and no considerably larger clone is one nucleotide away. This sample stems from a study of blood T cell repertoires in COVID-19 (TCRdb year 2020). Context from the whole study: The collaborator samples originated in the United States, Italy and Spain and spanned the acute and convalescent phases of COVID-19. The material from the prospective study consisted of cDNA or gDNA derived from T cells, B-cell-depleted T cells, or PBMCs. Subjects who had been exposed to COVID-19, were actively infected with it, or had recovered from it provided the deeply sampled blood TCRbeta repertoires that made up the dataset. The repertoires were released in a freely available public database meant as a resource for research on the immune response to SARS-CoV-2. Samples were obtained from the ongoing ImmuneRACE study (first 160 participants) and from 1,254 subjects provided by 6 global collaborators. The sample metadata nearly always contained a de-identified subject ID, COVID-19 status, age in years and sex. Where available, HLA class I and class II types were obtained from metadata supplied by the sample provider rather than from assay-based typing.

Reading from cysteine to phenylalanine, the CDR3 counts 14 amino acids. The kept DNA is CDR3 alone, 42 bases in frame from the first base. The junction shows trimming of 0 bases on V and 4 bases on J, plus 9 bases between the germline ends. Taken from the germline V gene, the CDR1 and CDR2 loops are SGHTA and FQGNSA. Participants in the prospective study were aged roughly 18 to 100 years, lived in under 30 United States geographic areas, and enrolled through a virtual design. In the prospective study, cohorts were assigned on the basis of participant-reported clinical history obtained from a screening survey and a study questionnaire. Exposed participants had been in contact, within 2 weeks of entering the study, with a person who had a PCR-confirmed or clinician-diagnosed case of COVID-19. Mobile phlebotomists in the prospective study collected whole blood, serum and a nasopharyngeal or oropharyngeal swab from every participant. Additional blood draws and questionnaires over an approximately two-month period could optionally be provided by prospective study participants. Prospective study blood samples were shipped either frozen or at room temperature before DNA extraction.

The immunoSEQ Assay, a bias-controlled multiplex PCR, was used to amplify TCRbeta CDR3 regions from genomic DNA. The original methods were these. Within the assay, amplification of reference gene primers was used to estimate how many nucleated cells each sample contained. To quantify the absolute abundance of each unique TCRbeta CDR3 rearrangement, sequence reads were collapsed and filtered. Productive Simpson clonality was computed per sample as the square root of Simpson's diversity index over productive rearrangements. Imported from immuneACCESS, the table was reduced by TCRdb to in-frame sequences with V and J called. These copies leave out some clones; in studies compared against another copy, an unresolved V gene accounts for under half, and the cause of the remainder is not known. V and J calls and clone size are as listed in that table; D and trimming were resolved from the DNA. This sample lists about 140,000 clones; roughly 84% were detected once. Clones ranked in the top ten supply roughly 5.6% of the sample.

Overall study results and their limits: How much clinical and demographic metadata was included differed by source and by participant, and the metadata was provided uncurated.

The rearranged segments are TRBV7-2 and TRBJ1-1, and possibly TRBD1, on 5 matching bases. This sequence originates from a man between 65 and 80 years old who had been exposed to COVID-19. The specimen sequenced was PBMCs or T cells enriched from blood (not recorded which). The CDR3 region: CASSLAGVGTEAFF. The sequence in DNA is TGTGCCAGCAGCTTAGCAGGGGTGGGCACTGAAGCTTTCTTT.